Described below is a single TCR beta chain sequence and its context. This table comes from immunoSEQ multiplex PCR, and its TCRdb copy is limited to in-frame clones, with some not included. The sample yields 150,000 to 200,000 clones, roughly nine tenths seen once. These data belong to a study of T cell responses to AZD1222 COVID-19 vaccine. This CDR3 region has 14 residues. V was clipped by 4 bases and J by 2 bases; unmatched bases: 3. Germline V lookup: CDR1 KGHSH, CDR2 LQKENI. The V gene is TRBV18, the J gene TRBJ2-7; 9 positions match TRBD1. This TCR derives from an adult in good health. The sample in question was peripheral blood, obtained on day 0 of AZD1222 vaccination. DNA of the CDR3: TGTGCCAGCTCACATGGGACAGGGACCTACGAGCAGTACGTC. This codes for CASSHGTGTYEQYV.